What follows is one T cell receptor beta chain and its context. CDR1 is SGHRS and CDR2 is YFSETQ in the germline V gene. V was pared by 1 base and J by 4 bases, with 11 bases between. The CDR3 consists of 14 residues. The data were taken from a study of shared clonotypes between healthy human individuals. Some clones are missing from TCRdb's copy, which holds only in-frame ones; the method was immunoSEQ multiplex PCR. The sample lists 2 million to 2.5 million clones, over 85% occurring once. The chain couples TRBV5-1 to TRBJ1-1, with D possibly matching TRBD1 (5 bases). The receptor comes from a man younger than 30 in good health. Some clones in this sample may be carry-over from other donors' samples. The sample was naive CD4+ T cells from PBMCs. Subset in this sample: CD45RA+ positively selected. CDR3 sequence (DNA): TGCGCCAGCAGCTTGAATCCCGGGACCACTGAAGCTTTCTTT. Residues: CASSLNPGTTEAFF.